Following are 17 T cell receptor beta chains from one sample sequenced in a study of blood T cell repertoires in COVID-19. TCRdb's table, derived via immunoSEQ multiplex PCR, lists solely in-frame clones and lacks some. The table shows fewer than 50,000 clones, with approximately 81% occurring only once. The sequenced material came from peripheral blood. Receptors originate from a man in his sixties with COVID-19, enrolled during active disease.

The V gene is TRBV7-6, the J gene TRBJ2-2; tentatively, D is TRBD1 (5 bases). V was cut by 4 bases and J by 7 bases, with 16 bases left in between. This CDR3 comprises 15 residues. Germline V gene sequence: CDR1 SGHVS, CDR2 FNYEAQ. The CDR3 nucleotides read TGTGCCAGCAGCTCCCTAGGGGCGTGGATCGGGGAGCTGTTTTTT. Protein product: CASSSLGAWIGELFF.

The J gene is TRBJ1-5, the V gene TRBV18; D is undetermined. CDR1 and CDR2 (germline): KGHSH, LQKENI. The germline V and J ends were trimmed by 6 bases and 9 bases, with 15 bases remaining between them. The CDR3 loop spans 13 amino acids. The CDR3 here is CASSETEEVPQHF. CDR3 nucleotide sequence: TGTGCCAGCTCGGAGACGGAGGAGGTGCCCCAGCATTTT.

The chain carries TRBV9 and TRBJ2-1; D might be TRBD2 (6 bases). The CDR3 loop spans 13 amino acids. Germline CDR1 and CDR2: SGDLS and YYNGEE. The ends were cut back, 4 bases at V and 4 bases at J, with 9 bases in the middle. Here the CDR3 reads CASSSGGYNEQFF. The CDR3 DNA sequence: TGTGCCAGCAGCTCAGGAGGGTACAATGAGCAGTTCTTC.

The chain combines TRBV18 with TRBJ1-5, with TRBD1 identical over 9 bases. Unmatched junction bases numbered 3, after V lost 0 bases and J lost 6 bases. There are 15 residues in the CDR3. Per germline, CDR1 KGHSH and CDR2 LQKENI. CDR3 region: CASSPPGQGVQPQHF. In DNA form, the CDR3 reads TGTGCCAGCTCACCACCGGGACAGGGCGTTCAGCCCCAGCATTTT.

This chain connects TRBV29-1 to TRBJ1-1, with a weak D call TRBD1 (5 bases). Trimming cost V 3 bases and J 6 bases, with 14 bases left between them. The CDR3 runs to 13 residues. Germline V gene lookup returns CDR1 SQVTM and CDR2 ANQGSEA. CDR3 DNA: TGCAGCGTTGAGACAGCTCTCCTCTCTGAAGCTTTCTTT. This translates into CSVETALLSEAFF.

This rearrangement joins TRBV27 to TRBJ1-3; tentative D call: TRBD1 (5 bases). V lost 6 bases and J 0 bases, leaving 12 bases between the germline ends. Germline-derived CDR1 and CDR2 are MNHEY and SMNVEV (reference sequence). The CDR3 length is 15 residues. The CDR3 DNA is TGTGCCAGCAGCCGGGGCGGGAGCTCTGGAAACACCATATATTTT. It is translated as CASSRGGSSGNTIYF.

This chain uses TRBV20-1 with TRBJ2-1; unclear D gene. CDR3 length: 11 amino acids. Germline lookup yields CDR1 DFQATT and CDR2 SNEGSKA (reference sequence). Trimming took off 3 bases at V and 4 bases at J, with 4 bases between the two ends. As DNA, the CDR3 is TGCAGTGCTAGCACTTACAATGAGCAGTTCTTC. Its protein is CSASTYNEQFF.

This chain joins TRBV9 and TRBJ1-6; 10 bases are a match to TRBD1. The CDR3 totals 17 residues. Germline lookup yields CDR1 SGDLS and CDR2 YYNGEE. Trimming took 5 bases from V and 1 from J; bases not matched to a gene: 6. The CDR3: CASRHRDRGSYNSPLHF. The CDR3 DNA is TGTGCCAGCAGACACCGGGACAGGGGATCCTATAATTCACCCCTCCACTTT.

This clone appeared a few times. CDR3 in amino acids: CASSSRTGGLAKNIQYF. CDR3 DNA: TGTGCCAGCAGCTCCCGGACAGGGGGCTTAGCCAAAAACATTCAGTACTTC. This chain uses TRBV11-2 with TRBJ2-4; 11 bases are a match to TRBD1. The CDR3 is made up of 17 amino acids. V shed 4 bases and J 0 bases; nucleotides not matched to a gene: 5. Germline V CDR1 and CDR2: SGHAT, FQNNGV.

This clone was seen a few times. The chain joins TRBV28 to TRBJ1-2; TRBD1 might be the D (6 bases). CDR3 length equals 15 residues. CDR1 and CDR2 from the germline V gene are MDHEN and SYDVKM. Trimming cost V 4 bases and J 4 bases, with 16 bases left between them. The CDR3 sequence: CASSSSGGGVYGYTF. In DNA, the CDR3 is TGTGCCAGCAGTTCCTCTGGGGGCGGAGTCTATGGCTACACCTTC.

The V call is TRBV19, the J call TRBJ2-7, with 8 bases lining up with TRBD1. The V segment lost 9 bases and the J segment 5 bases; nucleotides outside the gene matches: 6. This CDR3 contains 12 residues. Germline V gene lookup returns CDR1 LNHDA and CDR2 SQIVND (reference sequence). CDR3 nucleotides: TGTGCCAGCCAGGGGGCTGTGGACGAGCAGTACTTC. Its translation: CASQGAVDEQYF.

The chain combines TRBV2 with TRBJ1-3; the match to TRBD1 covers 7 bases. The CDR3 spans 13 residues. V gave up 6 bases and J gave up 4 bases; unmatched junction bases: 3. Germline CDR1 reads SNHLY; CDR2 reads FYNNEI. The CDR3 nucleotides are TGTGCCAGCAGCTCGGGACAGGGAAACACCATATATTTT. Translated, it gives CASSSGQGNTIYF.

This clone was observed a single time. The gene calls are TRBV12-3 or TRBV12-4 and TRBJ2-1; D not certain. This CDR3 has 12 amino acids. The germline V and J ends were trimmed by 2 bases and 8 bases, with 7 bases remaining between them. The CDR3 DNA sequence: TGTGCCAGCAGTTTATTGGTAGATGAGCAGTTCTTC. This codes for CASSLLVDEQFF.

The gene calls are TRBV2 and TRBJ2-7, with 7 bases aligning to TRBD1. Trimming took 10 bases from V and 3 from J; bases not matched to a gene: 12. This CDR3 spans 14 amino acids. Germline CDR1 and CDR2: SNHLY and FYNNEI. CDR3 protein: CATKRAGGNYEQYF. CDR3 nucleotide sequence: TGTGCCACCAAGCGAGCAGGGGGTAACTACGAGCAGTACTTC.

This clone rates as medium-sized. In DNA form, the CDR3 reads TGCGCCAGCAGCACATTCTCCTCTAGCGCGAACACCGGGGAGCTGTTTTTT. It translates to CASSTFSSSANTGELFF. The rearrangement joins TRBV10-1 to TRBJ2-2; weak D call: TRBD2 (6 bases). The CDR3 length is 17 residues. The V end was cut by 6 bases, the J end by 0 bases, with 17 bases between. The germline gives CDR1 WNHNN, CDR2 SYGVQD (reference sequence).

This clone came up once. The V gene is TRBV3-1 (or the pseudogene TRBV3-2), the J gene TRBJ1-2, with D perhaps TRBD1 (6 bases). CDR3 length equals 16 residues. The V end lost 6 bases, the J end lost 5 bases, and 22 bases lay between the germline ends. Germline V gene data show CDR1 as LGHDT and CDR2 as YNNKEL (reference sequence). The CDR3: CASSTGNLVLGYGYTF. In nucleotides, the CDR3 is TGTGCCAGCAGTACAGGGAACCTGGTGCTGGGGTATGGCTACACCTTC.

This chain joins TRBV4-1 and TRBJ1-1; 7 bases map to TRBD1. Trimming took 2 bases from V and 2 from J; bases not matched to a gene: 2. Per germline, CDR1 MGHRA and CDR2 YSYEKL. CDR3 length: 14 residues. CDR3 sequence (DNA): TGCGCCAGCAGCCAAAGGGACAGAAACACTGAAGCTTTCTTT. Protein product: CASSQRDRNTEAFF.